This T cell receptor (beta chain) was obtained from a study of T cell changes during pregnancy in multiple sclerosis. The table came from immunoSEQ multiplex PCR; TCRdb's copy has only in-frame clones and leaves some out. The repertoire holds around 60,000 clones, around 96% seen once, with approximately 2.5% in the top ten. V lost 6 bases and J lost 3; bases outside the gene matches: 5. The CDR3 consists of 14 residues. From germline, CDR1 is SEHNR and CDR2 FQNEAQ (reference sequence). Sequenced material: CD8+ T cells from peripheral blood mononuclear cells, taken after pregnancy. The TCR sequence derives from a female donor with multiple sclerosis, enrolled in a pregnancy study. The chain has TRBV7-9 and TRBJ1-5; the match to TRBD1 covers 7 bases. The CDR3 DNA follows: TGTGCCAGCAGTTCGGGACAGAACAATCAGCCCCAGCATTTT. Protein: CASSSGQNNQPQHF. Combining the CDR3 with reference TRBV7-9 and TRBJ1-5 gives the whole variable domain DTGVSQNPRHKITKRGQNVTFRCDPISEHNRLYWYRQTLGQGPEFLTYFQNEAQLEKSRLLSDRFSAERPKGSFSTLEIQRTEQGDSAMYLCASSSGQNNQPQHFGDGTRLSIL.